One sample yielded the 23 T cell receptor beta chains listed below, sequenced in a study of neurological immune-mediated disorders. TCRdb reprocessed the 5' RACE reads with MiXCR, giving one entry per CDR3 protein. The sample consists of tens of thousands of distinct CDR3 sequences, about an eighth of them appearing once. Time point in this sample: longitudinal time-point 1 (baseline). The material sequenced was PBMCs. Receptors were obtained from a female donor with HTLV-1-associated myelopathy (HAM/TSP).

The table lists this clonotype with many counts. The chain joins TRBV5-1 to TRBJ2-7; no reliable D call. The V and J ends lost 1 base and 6 bases respectively, with 14 bases between them. CDR1 SGHRS and CDR2 YFSETQ come from the germline V gene. CDR3 length equals 14 residues. CDR3 loop: CASSLMATGSEQYF. CDR3 nucleotide sequence: TGCGCCAGCAGCTTGATGGCAACCGGTTCCGAGCAGTACTTC. The variable domain in full, with the rest retrieved from reference TRBV5-1 and TRBJ2-7, is KAGVTQTPRYLIKTRGQQVTLSCSPISGHRSVSWYQQTPGQGLQFLFEYFSETQRNKGNFPGRFSGRQFSNSRSEMNVSTLELGDSALYLCASSLMATGSEQYFGPGTRLTVT.

The CDR3 DNA follows: TGTGCCATCAACCCCGGGACCCACGGCAATTCACCCCTCCACTTT. Its translation: CAINPGTHGNSPLHF. The chain has TRBV10-3 and TRBJ1-6; maybe TRBD1 (5 bases). Germline V gene sequence: CDR1 ENHRY, CDR2 SYGVKD. Trimming shortened V by 7 bases and J by 7 bases, and 17 bases separated the two germline ends. This CDR3 is built from 15 residues.

As regards this clonotype: At one end the junction does not follow the germline gene, possibly because of a read error. The chain employs TRBV24-1 and TRBJ2-1; perhaps TRBD2 as D (6 bases). Germline loops: CDR1 KGHDR, CDR2 SFDVKD. CDR3 length: 16 amino acids. The CDR3 loop is CSTSDVAELDYNEQFF. The CDR3 DNA is TGTTCCACCAGTGATGTAGCGGAGTTAGACTACAATGAGCAGTTCTTC.

The rearrangement links TRBV11-1 to TRBJ1-1, with D possibly TRBD1 on 6 matching bases. The CDR3 is made up of 15 amino acids. V was clipped by 4 bases and J by 4 bases, with 16 bases between them. Germline V lookup: CDR1 SGHAT, CDR2 FQDESV (reference sequence). DNA of the CDR3: TGTGCCAGCAGCTCAGAAGGCGCAGGGGCCACTGAAGCTTTCTTT. It translates to CASSSEGAGATEAFF.

This clonotype was found many times. The chain carries TRBV25-1 and TRBJ2-7, with D unclear. The CDR3 is 13 amino acids. V shed 8 bases and J shed 7 bases, with 18 bases lying between them. Looked up from germline, CDR1 is MGHDK and CDR2 is SYGVNS. This CDR3 is CASSPVGFFEQYF. The CDR3 DNA is TGTGCCAGCTCGCCGGTCGGATTTTTTGAGCAGTACTTC.

Ten or more counts support this clonotype. The chain joins TRBV20-1 to TRBJ1-5; D gene uncertain. Germline V lookup: CDR1 DFQATT, CDR2 SNEGSKA (reference sequence). V lost 3 bases and J lost 5, with 11 bases in between. The CDR3 runs 13 residues. The CDR3 nucleotides read TGCAGTGCTAGCTTACTTCGCGATCAGCCCCAGCATTTT. Translated, it gives CSASLLRDQPQHF.

This clonotype has at least ten counts. The chain joins TRBV7-3 to TRBJ2-3; D unclear. Trimming took 2 bases from V and 3 from J, leaving 6 bases between them. CDR3 length equals 13 residues. CDR1 SGHTA and CDR2 FQGTGA come from the germline V gene. The CDR3 nucleotides are TGTGCCAGCAGCTTAGTGTGGACAGATACGCAGTATTTT. This sequence encodes CASSLVWTDTQYF.

In this sample, this clonotype turned up a few times. CDR3 bases: TGTGCCAGCAGTTCGGGACTAGCGGGGGTGAACGAGCAGTACTTC. Its protein is CASSSGLAGVNEQYF. The chain is built from TRBV12-3 or TRBV12-4 and TRBJ2-7; the match to TRBD2 covers 14 bases. The CDR3 sequence is 15 residues long. The junction had 4 bases not matched to a gene; V was cut back by 4 bases and J by 5 bases.

In this sample, this clonotype turned up a few times. The gene calls are TRBV12-3 or TRBV12-4 and TRBJ2-3; D not certain. The V and J ends lost 3 bases and 1 base respectively, with 11 bases between them. The CDR3 contains 15 residues. The CDR3 sequence: CASSFALRRTDTQYF. Here the CDR3 DNA reads TGTGCCAGCAGTTTTGCTTTGCGGCGCACAGATACGCAGTATTTT.

This clonotype came up many times. The chain recombines TRBV12-3 or TRBV12-4 with TRBJ1-5, with 7 positions matching TRBD1. Losses at the gene ends were 6 bases for V and 7 bases for J; bases not matched to a gene: 15. The CDR3 length is 16 residues. Here the CDR3 reads CASSRPPGGAGQPQHF. In DNA, the CDR3 is TGTGCCAGCAGCCGACCCCCAGGGGGGGCAGGGCAGCCCCAGCATTTT.

This clonotype showed up many times. J is TRBJ2-7 and V is TRBV28; 8 nucleotides agree with TRBD2. Trimming took 6 bases from V and 0 from J; bases not matched to a gene: 1. This CDR3 has 13 residues. CDR1 and CDR2 from the germline V gene are MDHEN and SYDVKM. The CDR3 is CASRRGGSYEQYF. The CDR3 DNA is TGTGCCAGCAGACGGGGGGGCTCCTACGAGCAGTACTTC.

This clonotype was recorded at least ten times. The chain couples TRBV12-3 or TRBV12-4 to TRBJ1-2; D might be TRBD1 (5 bases). Trimming cost V 3 bases and J 5 bases, with 10 bases left between them. This CDR3 contains 13 residues. The DNA for the CDR3 is TGTGCCAGCAGTTTGACAGTACTGTATGGCTACACCTTC. It yields the protein CASSLTVLYGYTF.

V gene TRBV2 combines with J gene TRBJ1-5; 7 nucleotides match TRBD1. The germline V gene has CDR1 SNHLY and CDR2 FYNNEI. V lost 8 bases to trimming and J lost 2 bases; unmatched junction nucleotides: 9. This CDR3 has 15 residues. This chain's CDR3 is CASGRGLQGNQPQHF. The CDR3 DNA sequence: TGTGCCAGCGGGAGGGGGCTGCAGGGCAATCAGCCCCAGCATTTT.

This clonotype was counted ten times or more. V is TRBV7-2 and J is TRBJ1-5, with D tentatively TRBD1 (6 bases). The CDR3 totals 14 residues. Germline V gene lookup returns CDR1 SGHTA and CDR2 FQGNSA. V lost 5 bases, J lost 6 bases, and 14 bases lay in between. The CDR3 loop is CASSTAGVSQPQHF. CDR3 DNA: TGTGCCAGCAGCACCGCAGGGGTTAGTCAGCCCCAGCATTTT.

This clonotype appeared a few times. The V call is TRBV5-1, the J call TRBJ2-7, with 8 bases matching TRBD2. Looked up from germline, CDR1 is SGHRS and CDR2 is YFSETQ. The V and J ends lost 1 base and 2 bases, in that order; junction bases with no gene match: 5. CDR3 length: 15 residues. The CDR3 DNA reads TGCGCCAGCAGCTTGTATGCGGGGGGTGCCTACGAGCAGTACTTC. It specifies CASSLYAGGAYEQYF.

This clonotype was seen repeatedly, ten times or more. This chain uses TRBV24-1 with TRBJ2-3; 8 bases map to TRBD1. Germline CDR1 KGHDR, CDR2 SFDVKD. The CDR3 has 17 amino acids. V lost 3 bases and J lost 3; bases outside the gene matches: 10. The CDR3 DNA reads TGTGCCACCAGTGATCAACCGACAGGGGTTGTTACAGATACGCAGTATTTT. Residues: CATSDQPTGVVTDTQYF.

This clonotype was seen repeatedly, ten times or more. DNA of the CDR3: TGCGCCAGCAGCCAAGATGGGACAGGGACGGATCAGCCCCAGCATTTT. This gives the protein CASSQDGTGTDQPQHF. This chain uses TRBV4-1 with TRBJ1-5, with TRBD1 identical over 9 bases. The CDR3 loop spans 16 amino acids. V was clipped by 0 bases and J by 5 bases; unmatched bases: 5. Germline V gives CDR1 MGHRA, CDR2 YSYEKL.

This clonotype was observed at least ten times. The chain combines TRBV29-1 with TRBJ2-1; TRBD1 is a possible D gene (6 bases). Trimming took 7 bases from V and 7 from J, leaving 14 bases between them. The CDR3 is 12 amino acids. Germline V gene lookup returns CDR1 SQVTM and CDR2 ANQGSEA. CDR3 residues: CSAAQGQNEQFF. The CDR3 DNA reads as TGCAGCGCGGCACAGGGTCAGAATGAGCAGTTCTTC.

This clonotype turned up a few times. This chain links TRBV7-2 with TRBJ2-7, with 8 bases fitting TRBD1. Germline V gene lookup returns CDR1 SGHTA and CDR2 FQGNSA. V gave up 5 bases and J gave up 6 bases; unmatched junction bases: 9. The CDR3 runs to 14 residues. CDR3 DNA: TGTGCCAGCAGCCCCCGACAGGGGCAAAGCGAGCAGTACTTC. It translates to CASSPRQGQSEQYF.

This chain links TRBV5-6 with TRBJ2-1; 12 nucleotides line up with TRBD2. Germline trimming cut 0 bases from V and 4 bases from J; bases unmatched to any gene: 2. Germline loops: CDR1 SGHDT, CDR2 YYEEEE. This CDR3 comprises 16 residues. CDR3 in DNA: TGTGCCAGCAGCTTGGTACTAGCGGGGGGTTACAATGAGCAGTTCTTC. As protein: CASSLVLAGGYNEQFF.

This clonotype was detected ten times or more. V gene TRBV5-1 combines with J gene TRBJ2-1; TRBD2 agrees at 9 bases. CDR3 length: 14 amino acids. V gave up 2 bases and J gave up 5 bases; unmatched junction bases: 2. Germline CDR1 is SGHRS and CDR2 is YFSETQ. The CDR3 loop reads CASSFGGGDNEQFF. DNA of the CDR3: TGCGCCAGCAGCTTTGGCGGGGGGGACAATGAGCAGTTCTTC.

This clonotype was detected many times. This sequence joins TRBV5-1 and TRBJ2-5; 15 bases match TRBD2. V was pared by 4 bases and J by 5 bases, with 9 bases of the junction left unmatched. The length of the CDR3 is 17 residues. From germline, CDR1 is SGHRS and CDR2 YFSETQ. CDR3 bases: TGCGCCAGCAGCCCCGGACTAGCGGGGGGGCCAGTGGAGACCCAGTACTTC. It encodes CASSPGLAGGPVETQYF.

This clonotype was picked up many times. This chain connects TRBV6-6 to TRBJ1-6, with 9 positions matching TRBD1. Germline lookup yields CDR1 MNHNY and CDR2 SVGAGI (reference sequence). Trimming took 11 bases from V and 9 from J; bases not matched to a gene: 2. The CDR3 is 11 residues long. The CDR3 spells CAGGQGSPLHF. The CDR3 region has the DNA TGTGCCGGGGGACAGGGTTCACCCCTCCACTTT.